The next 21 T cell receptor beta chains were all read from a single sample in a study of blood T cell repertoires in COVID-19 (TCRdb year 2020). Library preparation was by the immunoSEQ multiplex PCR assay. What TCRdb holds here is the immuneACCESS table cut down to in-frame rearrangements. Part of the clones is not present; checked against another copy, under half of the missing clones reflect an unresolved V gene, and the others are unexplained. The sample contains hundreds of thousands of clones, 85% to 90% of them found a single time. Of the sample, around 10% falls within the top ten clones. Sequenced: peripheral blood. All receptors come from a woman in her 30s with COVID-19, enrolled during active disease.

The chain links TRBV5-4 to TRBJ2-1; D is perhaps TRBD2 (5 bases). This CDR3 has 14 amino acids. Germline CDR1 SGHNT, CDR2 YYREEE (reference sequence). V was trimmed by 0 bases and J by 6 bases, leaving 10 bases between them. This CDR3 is CASSLGRGPNEQFF. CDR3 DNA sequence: TGTGCCAGCAGCTTGGGACGGGGTCCCAATGAGCAGTTCTTC.

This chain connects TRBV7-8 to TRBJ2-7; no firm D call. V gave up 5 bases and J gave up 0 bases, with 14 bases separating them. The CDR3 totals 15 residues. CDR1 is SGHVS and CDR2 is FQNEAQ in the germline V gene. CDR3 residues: CASSGSFRSSYEQYF. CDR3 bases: TGTGCCAGCAGCGGCAGCTTTAGGAGCTCCTACGAGCAGTACTTC.

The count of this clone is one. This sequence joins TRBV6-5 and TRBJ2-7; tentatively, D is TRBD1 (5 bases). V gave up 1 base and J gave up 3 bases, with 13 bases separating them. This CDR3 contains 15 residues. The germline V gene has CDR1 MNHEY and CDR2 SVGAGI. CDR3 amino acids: CASSYLPGRNYEQYF. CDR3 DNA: TGTGCCAGCAGTTACTTGCCAGGGCGAAACTACGAGCAGTACTTC.

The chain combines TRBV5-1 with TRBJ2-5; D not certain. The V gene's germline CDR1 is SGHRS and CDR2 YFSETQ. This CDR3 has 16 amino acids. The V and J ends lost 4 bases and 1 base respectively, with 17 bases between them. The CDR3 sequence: CASSLPLGAAQETQYF. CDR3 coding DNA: TGCGCCAGCAGCCTGCCTCTCGGAGCTGCCCAAGAGACCCAGTACTTC. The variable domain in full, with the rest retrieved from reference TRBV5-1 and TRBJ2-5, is KAGVTQTPRYLIKTRGQQVTLSCSPISGHRSVSWYQQTPGQGLQFLFEYFSETQRNKGNFPGRFSGRQFSNSRSEMNVSTLELGDSALYLCASSLPLGAAQETQYFGPGTRLLVL.

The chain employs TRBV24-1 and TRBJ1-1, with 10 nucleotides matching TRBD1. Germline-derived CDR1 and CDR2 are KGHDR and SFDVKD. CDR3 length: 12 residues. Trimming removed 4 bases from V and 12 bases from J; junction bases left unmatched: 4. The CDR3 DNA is TGTGCCACCAGTGACTCGGACAGGGGGACTTTCTTT. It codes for CATSDSDRGTFF.

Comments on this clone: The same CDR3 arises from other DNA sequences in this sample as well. CDR3 nucleotides: TGTGCCAGCAGCTTAGAGGGGGCCTATGGCTACACCTTC. It encodes CASSLEGAYGYTF. V usage is TRBV13 and J usage is TRBJ1-2; 7 nucleotides match TRBD1. J lost 4 bases, V lost 1 base, and 0 bases had no gene match. This CDR3 has 13 amino acids. Looked up from germline, CDR1 is PRHDT and CDR2 is FYEKMQ (reference sequence).

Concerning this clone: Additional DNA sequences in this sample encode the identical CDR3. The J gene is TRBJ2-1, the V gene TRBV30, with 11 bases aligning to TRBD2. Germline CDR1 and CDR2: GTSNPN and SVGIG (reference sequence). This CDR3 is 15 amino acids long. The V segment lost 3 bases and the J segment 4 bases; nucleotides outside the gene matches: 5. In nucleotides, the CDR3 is TGTGCCTGGAGGGGCCTAGCGGGGGGTTACAATGAGCAGTTCTTC. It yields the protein CAWRGLAGGYNEQFF.

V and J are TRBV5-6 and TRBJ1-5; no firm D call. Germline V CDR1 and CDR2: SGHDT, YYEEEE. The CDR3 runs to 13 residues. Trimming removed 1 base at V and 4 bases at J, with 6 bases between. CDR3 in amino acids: CASSLTVNQPQHF. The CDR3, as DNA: TGTGCCAGCAGCTTGACGGTTAATCAGCCCCAGCATTTT.

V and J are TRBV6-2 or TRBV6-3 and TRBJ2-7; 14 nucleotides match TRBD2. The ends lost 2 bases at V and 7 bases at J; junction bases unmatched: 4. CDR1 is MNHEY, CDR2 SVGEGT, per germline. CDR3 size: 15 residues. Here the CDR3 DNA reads TGTGCCAGCAGTTACACCGGGACTAGCGGGGGTGAGCAGTACTTC. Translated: CASSYTGTSGGEQYF.

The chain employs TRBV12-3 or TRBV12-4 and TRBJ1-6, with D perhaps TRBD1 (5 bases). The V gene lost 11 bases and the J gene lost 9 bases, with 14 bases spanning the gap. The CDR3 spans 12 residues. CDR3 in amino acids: CAVRGGSSPLHF. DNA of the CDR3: TGTGCCGTCCGGGGGGGGTCTTCACCCCTCCACTTT.

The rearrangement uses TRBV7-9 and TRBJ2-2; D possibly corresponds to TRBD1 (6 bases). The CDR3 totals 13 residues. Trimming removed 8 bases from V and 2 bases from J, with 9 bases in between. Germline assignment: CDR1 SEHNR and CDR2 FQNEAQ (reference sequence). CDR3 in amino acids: CASGQHNTGELFF. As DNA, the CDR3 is TGTGCCAGCGGACAGCATAACACCGGGGAGCTGTTTTTT. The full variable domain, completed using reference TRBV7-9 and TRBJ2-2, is DTGVSQNPRHKITKRGQNVTFRCDPISEHNRLYWYRQTLGQGPEFLTYFQNEAQLEKSRLLSDRFSAERPKGSFSTLEIQRTEQGDSAMYLCASGQHNTGELFFGEGSRLTVL.

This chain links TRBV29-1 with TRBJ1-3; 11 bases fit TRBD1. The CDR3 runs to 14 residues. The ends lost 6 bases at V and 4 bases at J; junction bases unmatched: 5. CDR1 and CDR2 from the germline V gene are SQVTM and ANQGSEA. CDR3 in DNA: TGCAGCGTCGGACAGGGGGCTAGGGGAAACACCATATATTTT. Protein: CSVGQGARGNTIYF.

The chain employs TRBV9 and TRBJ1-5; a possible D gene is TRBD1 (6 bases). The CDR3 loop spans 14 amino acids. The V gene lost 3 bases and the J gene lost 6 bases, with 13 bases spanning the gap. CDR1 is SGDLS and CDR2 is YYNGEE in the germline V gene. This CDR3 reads CASSETGLGQPQHF. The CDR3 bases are TGTGCCAGCAGCGAAACAGGGTTGGGTCAGCCCCAGCATTTT.

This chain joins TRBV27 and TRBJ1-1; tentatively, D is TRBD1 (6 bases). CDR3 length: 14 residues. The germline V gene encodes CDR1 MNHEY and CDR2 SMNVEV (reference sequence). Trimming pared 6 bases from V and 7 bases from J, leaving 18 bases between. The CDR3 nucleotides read TGTGCCAGCAGGGCTGTACAGACAGGAGGTGAAGCTTTCTTT. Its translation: CASRAVQTGGEAFF.

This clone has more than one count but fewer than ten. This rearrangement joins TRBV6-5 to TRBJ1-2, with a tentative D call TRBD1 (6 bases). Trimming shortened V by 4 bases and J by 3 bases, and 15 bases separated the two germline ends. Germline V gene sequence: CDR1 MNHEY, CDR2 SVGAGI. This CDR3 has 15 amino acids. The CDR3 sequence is CASSFLEQGYYGYTF. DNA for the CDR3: TGTGCCAGCAGTTTTTTGGAACAGGGTTACTATGGCTACACCTTC.

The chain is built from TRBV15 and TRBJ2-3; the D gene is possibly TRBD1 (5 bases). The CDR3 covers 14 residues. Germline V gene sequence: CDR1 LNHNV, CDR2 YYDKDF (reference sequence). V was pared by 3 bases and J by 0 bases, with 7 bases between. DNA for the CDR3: TGTGCCACCAGCAGTCAGGGTAGCACAGATACGCAGTATTTT. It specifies CATSSQGSTDTQYF.

The CDR3 DNA reads TGTGCCAGCAGCGAGAGGACTGAAGCTTTCTTT. Translation: CASSERTEAFF. The genes are TRBV6-2 or TRBV6-3 and TRBJ1-1; D not certain. In germline, CDR1 is MNHEY, CDR2 SVGEGT. Trimming shortened V by 6 bases and J by 5 bases, and 7 bases separated the two germline ends. This CDR3 has 11 amino acids.

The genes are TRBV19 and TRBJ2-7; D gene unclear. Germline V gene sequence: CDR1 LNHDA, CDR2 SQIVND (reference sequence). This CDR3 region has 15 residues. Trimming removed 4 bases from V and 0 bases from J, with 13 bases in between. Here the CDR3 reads CASSKRSSSSYEQYF. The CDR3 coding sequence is TGTGCCAGTAGTAAGAGGTCGTCGAGCTCCTACGAGCAGTACTTC.

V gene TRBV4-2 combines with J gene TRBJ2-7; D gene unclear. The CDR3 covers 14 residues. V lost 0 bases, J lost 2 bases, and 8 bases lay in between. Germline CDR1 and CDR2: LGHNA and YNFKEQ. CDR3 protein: CASSQEWQTYEQYF. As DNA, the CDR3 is TGTGCCAGCAGCCAAGAGTGGCAGACCTACGAGCAGTACTTC.

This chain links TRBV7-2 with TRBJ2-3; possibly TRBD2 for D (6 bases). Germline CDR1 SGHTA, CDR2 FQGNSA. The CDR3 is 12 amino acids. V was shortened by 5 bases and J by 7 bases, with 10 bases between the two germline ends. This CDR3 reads CASSTTSNTQYF. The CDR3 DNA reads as TGTGCCAGCAGCACTACTAGCAATACGCAGTATTTT.

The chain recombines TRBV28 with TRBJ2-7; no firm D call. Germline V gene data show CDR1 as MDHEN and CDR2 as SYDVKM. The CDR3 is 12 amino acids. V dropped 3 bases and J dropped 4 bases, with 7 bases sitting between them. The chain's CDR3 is CASSLPGYEQYF. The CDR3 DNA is TGTGCCAGCAGTTTGCCCGGGTACGAGCAGTACTTC.